These 7 T cell receptor beta chains were sequenced from one sample in a study of shared clonotypes between healthy human individuals. Here immunoSEQ multiplex PCR was the method, and the copy in TCRdb shows in-frame clones only, minus some. The sample lists approximately 1.9 million clones; over 85% were seen once. Naive CD8 cells, CD45RO-negative and positively selected for CCR7, excluded terminally differentiated effector memory CD45RA+ cells. The sequenced sample was naive CD8+ T cells from PBMCs. The receptor set was obtained from a man younger than 35 in good health. Some clones in this sample may be carry-over from other donors' samples.

Note on this clone: The same CDR3 also results from other DNA sequences found in this sample. V gene TRBV19 combines with J gene TRBJ2-7, with D perhaps TRBD1 (5 bases). This CDR3 region has 12 residues. V dropped 1 base and J dropped 6 bases, with 7 bases sitting between them. Germline CDR1 reads LNHDA; CDR2 reads SQIVND (reference sequence). This chain's CDR3 is CASSIVGAEQYF. Here the CDR3 DNA reads TGTGCCAGTAGTATAGTTGGGGCCGAGCAGTACTTC.

This chain connects TRBV10-3 to TRBJ2-7; the D call may be TRBD1 or TRBD2 (6 bases each). This CDR3 is 17 amino acids long. Trimming cost V 4 bases and J 3 bases, with 22 bases left between them. The germline gives CDR1 ENHRY, CDR2 SYGVKD. The DNA of the CDR3 is TGTGCCATCAGTGTATTCGCAGGGGACGGGAGTGGCTACGAGCAGTACTTC. This translates into CAISVFAGDGSGYEQYF.

The rearrangement links TRBV9 to TRBJ2-1; weak D call: TRBD2 (6 bases). Germline CDR1 reads SGDLS; CDR2 reads YYNGEE. Trimming took 3 bases from V and 2 from J, leaving 15 bases between them. This CDR3 contains 16 residues. This chain's CDR3 is CASSARLTRAYNEQFF. CDR3 DNA sequence: TGTGCCAGCAGCGCCCGGTTGACTAGGGCCTACAATGAGCAGTTCTTC.

V gene TRBV15 combines with J gene TRBJ2-7, with 9 bases fitting TRBD2. Germline loops: CDR1 LNHNV, CDR2 YYDKDF (reference sequence). With V trimmed by 5 bases and J by 2 bases, 7 bases remained unmatched. This CDR3 spans 15 amino acids. CDR3 in DNA: TGTGCCACCAGCCCAAGCGGGAGGTCCCCCTACGAGCAGTACTTC. This gives the protein CATSPSGRSPYEQYF.

The V gene is TRBV7-9, the J gene TRBJ1-1; D is unclear. V lost 6 bases and J 0 bases, leaving 8 bases between the germline ends. The CDR3 loop spans 13 amino acids. Germline CDR1 reads SEHNR; CDR2 reads FQNEAQ (reference sequence). The chain's CDR3 is CASRGSVNTEAFF. For the CDR3, the DNA is TGTGCCAGCAGGGGGTCGGTGAACACTGAAGCTTTCTTT.

The V gene is TRBV4-2, the J gene TRBJ1-5, with D uncertain. The CDR3 totals 15 residues. Trimming stripped 1 base from V and 0 bases from J, with 7 bases between. The germline gives CDR1 LGHNA, CDR2 YNFKEQ. The CDR3 region has the DNA TGTGCCAGCAGCCAAGCGGACCATAGCAATCAGCCCCAGCATTTT. Translating gives CASSQADHSNQPQHF.

The rearrangement uses TRBV9 and TRBJ2-1; D tentatively reads TRBD1 or TRBD2 (6 bases each). Trimming removed 3 bases at V and 0 bases at J, with 13 bases between. From germline, CDR1 is SGDLS and CDR2 YYNGEE. This CDR3 contains 16 residues. This CDR3 reads CASSDGKGGSYNEQFF. DNA for the CDR3: TGTGCCAGCAGCGACGGAAAGGGGGGCTCCTACAATGAGCAGTTCTTC.